This T cell receptor beta chain was documented in a study of blood T cell repertoires in COVID-19. On the study more broadly: Donors in the United States, Italy and Spain gave samples during acute or convalescent COVID-19. From T cells, B-cell-depleted T cells, or PBMCs came the material, which was cDNA or gDNA.

Original processing notes: How many nucleated cells were present was estimated from reference gene primer amplification. Sequencing used immunoSEQ multiplex PCR; TCRdb keeps in-frame clones, though not all of them. From that table come the V and J calls and clone size; the DNA was used to work out D and trimming. The sample carries 200,000 to 300,000 clones, about 90% recorded once. Clinical history as reported by participants underpinned cohort assignment. The germline V gene encodes CDR1 LNHNV and CDR2 YYDKDF (reference sequence). The V gene lost 0 bases and the J gene lost 0 bases, with 20 bases spanning the gap. CDR3 length equals 19 residues.

Sequencing was carried out using PBMCs or T cells enriched from blood (not recorded which). V and J are TRBV15 and TRBJ2-5; D might be TRBD2 (6 bases). This receptor was taken from a woman aged 40 to 50 with acute COVID-19. The CDR3 nucleotides read TGTGCCACCAGCAGAGATCGGGTGGCGGCGGGAAGAGACCAAGAGACCCAGTACTTC. Protein: CATSRDRVAAGRDQETQYF.